Shown below are 12 T cell receptor beta chains from a single sample sequenced in a study of shared clonotypes between healthy human individuals. Libraries were prepared by immunoSEQ multiplex PCR; TCRdb keeps only in-frame clonotypes and omits some of them. This repertoire shows hundreds of thousands of clones, roughly 72% found once; its top ten account for approximately 12%. The sample comprised PBMCs. Receptor source: a woman aged 35 to 49 in good health. Some clones in this sample may be carry-over from other donors' samples.

This clone was seen a handful of times. The chain links TRBV5-1 to TRBJ1-1; unclear D gene. V was clipped by 0 bases and J by 3 bases, with 6 bases between them. Germline lookup yields CDR1 SGHRS and CDR2 YFSETQ. The CDR3 has 13 amino acids. CDR3 protein: CASSLGPHTEAFF. CDR3 bases: TGCGCCAGCAGCTTGGGACCTCACACTGAAGCTTTCTTT.

The chain carries TRBV10-1 and TRBJ2-7, with 11 positions matching TRBD2. J lost 3 bases, V lost 5 bases, and 3 bases had no gene match. The CDR3 loop spans 14 amino acids. CDR1 and CDR2 (germline): WNHNN, SYGVQD (reference sequence). CDR3 bases: TGCGCCAGCAGTCGACTAGCGGGAAGCTACGAGCAGTACTTC. Translated, it gives CASSRLAGSYEQYF.

This chain uses TRBV29-1 with TRBJ2-3, with 7 nucleotides matching TRBD2. Germline lookup yields CDR1 SQVTM and CDR2 ANQGSEA. The CDR3 runs to 12 residues. V lost 7 bases and J lost 4; bases outside the gene matches: 5. This chain's CDR3 is CSGGEGADTQYF. For the CDR3, the DNA is TGCAGCGGGGGGGAGGGCGCAGATACGCAGTATTTT.

Comment on this clone: Given a much more abundant clone one base away, this may be a read error. No conserved phenylalanine or tryptophan is present at the end of the CDR3, so a read error is the likely explanation. The chain has TRBV25-1 and TRBJ2-6, with D perhaps matching TRBD1 (6 bases). The CDR3 totals 17 residues. Trimming stripped 2 bases from V and 4 bases from J, with 15 bases between. The germline V gene encodes CDR1 MGHDK and CDR2 SYGVNS. The CDR3 reads CASSEVGTGTGANVLTS. CDR3 in DNA: TGTGCCAGCAGTGAAGTCGGTACAGGGACCGGGGCCAACGTCCTGACTTCC.

The rearrangement links TRBV7-9 to TRBJ2-2; D unclear. The CDR3 sequence is 14 residues long. Germline V CDR1 and CDR2: SEHNR, FQNEAQ (reference sequence). Trimming stripped 3 bases from V and 1 base from J, with 6 bases between. Written as DNA, the CDR3 is TGTGCCAGCAGCTTCGAAGAGAACACCGGGGAGCTGTTTTTT. It is translated as CASSFEENTGELFF.

The chain recombines TRBV7-2 with TRBJ2-5; no definite D call. The tail of the sequence fits TRBJ2-7 better, so the J call may be wrong. Germline V CDR1 and CDR2: SGHTA, FQGNSA. The CDR3 totals 15 residues. The CDR3 nucleotides read TGTGCCAGCAGCTTAGTTCGGTTTAGCTCCTACGAGCAGTACTTC. It codes for CASSLVRFSSYEQYF.

The CDR3 sequence is CASSKERDMNTEAFF. In nucleotides, the CDR3 is TGTGCCAGCAGTAAGGAAAGGGATATGAACACTGAAGCTTTCTTT. This rearrangement joins TRBV2 to TRBJ1-1; the D is unclear. The V end lost 5 bases, the J end lost 0 bases, and 13 bases lay between the germline ends. There are 15 residues in the CDR3. The germline CDR1 and CDR2 sequences are SNHLY and FYNNEI.

The chain is built from TRBV27 and TRBJ2-7; 8 nucleotides match TRBD1. The CDR3 runs to 10 residues. Germline CDR1 is MNHEY and CDR2 is SMNVEV (reference sequence). The V and J ends lost 8 bases and 11 bases, in that order; junction bases with no gene match: 5. CDR3 DNA sequence: TGTGCCAGCGGCCGGGACAGGAAGTACTTC. Translating it yields CASGRDRKYF.

This clone was seen just once. This chain connects TRBV19 to TRBJ1-4; TRBD1 is a possible D gene (6 bases). V was pared by 7 bases and J by 3 bases, with 18 bases between. The CDR3 extends over 16 amino acids. Per germline, CDR1 LNHDA and CDR2 SQIVND (reference sequence). The chain's CDR3 is CASTSTGSSSNEKLFF. As DNA, the CDR3 is TGTGCCAGTACCTCGACAGGTTCTTCTTCTAATGAAAAACTGTTTTTT.

This clone has a handful of counts. The V gene is TRBV7-2, the J gene TRBJ2-5; D assignment may be TRBD1 or TRBD2 (5 bases each). The J call is uncertain, as TRBJ2-7 better fits the DNA end. Looked up from germline, CDR1 is SGHTA and CDR2 is FQGNSA. The CDR3 extends over 15 amino acids. CDR3: CASSLGTGTIYEQYF. CDR3 coding DNA: TGTGCCAGCAGCTTAGGAACCGGGACCATCTACGAGCAGTACTTC.

The CDR3 nucleotides read TGCAGCGTCTCAATTGCCGGACAGGGGATTTTGTTCTTC. Translation: CSVSIAGQGILFF. The chain has TRBV29-1 and TRBJ2-1; 9 positions agree with TRBD1. This CDR3 comprises 13 residues. The germline V gene encodes CDR1 SQVTM and CDR2 ANQGSEA. Trimming at V came to 6 bases and at J to 15 bases, leaving 15 bases not matched to a gene.

DNA for the CDR3: TGTGCCAGCAGCAGGGACACGGGGAATGGCTACACCTTC. It codes for CASSRDTGNGYTF. The chain combines TRBV6-5 with TRBJ1-2, with a possible D match to TRBD1 (6 bases). The CDR3 has 13 residues. Looked up from germline, CDR1 is MNHEY and CDR2 is SVGAGI. The germline V and J ends were trimmed by 6 bases and 6 bases, with 14 bases remaining between them.